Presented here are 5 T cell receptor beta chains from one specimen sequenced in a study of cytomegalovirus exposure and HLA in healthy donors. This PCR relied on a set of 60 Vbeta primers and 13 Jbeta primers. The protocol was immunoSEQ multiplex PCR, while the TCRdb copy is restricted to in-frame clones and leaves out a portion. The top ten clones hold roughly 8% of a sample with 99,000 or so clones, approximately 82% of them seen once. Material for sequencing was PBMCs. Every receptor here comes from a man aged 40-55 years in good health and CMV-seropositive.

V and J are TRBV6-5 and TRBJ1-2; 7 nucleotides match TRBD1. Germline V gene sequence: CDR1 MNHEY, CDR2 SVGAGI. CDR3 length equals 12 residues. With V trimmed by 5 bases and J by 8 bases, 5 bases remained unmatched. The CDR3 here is CASSNRDSGYTF. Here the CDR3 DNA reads TGTGCCAGCAGTAACCGGGACAGCGGCTACACCTTC.

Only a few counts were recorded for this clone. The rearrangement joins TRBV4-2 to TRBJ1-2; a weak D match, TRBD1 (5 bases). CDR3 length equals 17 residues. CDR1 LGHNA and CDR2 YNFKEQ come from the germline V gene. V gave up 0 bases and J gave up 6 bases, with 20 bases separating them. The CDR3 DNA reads TGTGCCAGCAGCCAAGATTTTTCGACAGACACAATAAATGGCTACACCTTC. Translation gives CASSQDFSTDTINGYTF.

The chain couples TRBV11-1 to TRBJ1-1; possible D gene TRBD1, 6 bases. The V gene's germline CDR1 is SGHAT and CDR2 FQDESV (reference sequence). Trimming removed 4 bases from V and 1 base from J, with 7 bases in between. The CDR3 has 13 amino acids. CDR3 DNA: TGTGCCAGCAGCTCGGACAGGAACACTGAAGCTTTCTTT. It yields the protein CASSSDRNTEAFF.

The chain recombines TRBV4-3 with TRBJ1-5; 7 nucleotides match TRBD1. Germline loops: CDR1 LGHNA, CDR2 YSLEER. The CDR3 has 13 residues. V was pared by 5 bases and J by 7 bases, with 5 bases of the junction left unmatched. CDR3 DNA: TGCGCCAGCAGCTACAGGGGTTGGCAGCCCCAGCATTTT. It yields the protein CASSYRGWQPQHF.

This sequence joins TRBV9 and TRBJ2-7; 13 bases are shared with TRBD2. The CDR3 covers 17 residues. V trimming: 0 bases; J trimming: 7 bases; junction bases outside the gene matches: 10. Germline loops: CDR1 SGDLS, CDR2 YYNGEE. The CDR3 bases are TGTGCCAGCAGCGTAGCCCCCACTAGCGGGAGGGCGGGGGAGCAGTACTTC. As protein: CASSVAPTSGRAGEQYF.